The 14 T cell receptor beta chains listed next were all sequenced from one sample in a study of siplizumab effects on memory and regulatory T cells (dated by TCRdb to about 2019). Library preparation employed the immunoSEQ multiplex PCR assay. TCRdb took over this immuneACCESS table, retaining in-frame rearrangements with V and J assigned. Such tables are incomplete; in checked studies, under half of the missing clones stem from an unresolved V gene, and the remainder is unexplained. In this sample the table shows 90,000 to 95,000 clones, around 97% of which occur a single time. Together, the top ten hold less than 0.035% of the sample. Sequencing was performed on naive CD4+ T cells sorted from blood. Reading the label with the study, this specimen's cell subset or site is: unstimulated naive T cells. All receptors derive from a human donor in good health.

The V gene is TRBV6-1, the J gene TRBJ1-2; no definite D call. The CDR3 runs to 13 residues. Germline CDR1 reads MNHNS; CDR2 reads SASEGT. Trimming pared 3 bases from V and 1 base from J, leaving 6 bases between. This chain's CDR3 is CASSERGNYGYTF. The CDR3 DNA follows: TGTGCCAGCAGTGAGCGCGGTAACTATGGCTACACCTTC.

V and J are TRBV7-3 and TRBJ2-3; TRBD2 agrees at 8 bases. The CDR3 runs 16 residues. Trimming at V came to 3 bases and at J to 3 bases, leaving 8 bases not matched to a gene. Germline-derived CDR1 and CDR2 are SGHTA and FQGTGA. The CDR3 bases are TGTGCCAGCAGCTTTTTAGGTAGCGGGGTTACAGATACGCAGTATTTT. Residues: CASSFLGSGVTDTQYF. Using reference TRBV7-3 and TRBJ2-3 for the parts outside the CDR3, the full variable domain is GAGVSQTPSNKVTEKGKYVELRCDPISGHTALYWYRQSLGQGPEFLIYFQGTGAADDSGLPNDRFFAVRPEGSVSTLKIQRTERGDSAVYLCASSFLGSGVTDTQYFGPGTRLTVL.

This chain joins TRBV7-3 and TRBJ2-7, with a tentative D call TRBD1 (6 bases). CDR1 is SGHTA, CDR2 FQGTGA, per germline. V was trimmed by 1 base and J by 6 bases, leaving 10 bases between them. This CDR3 is 13 amino acids long. This CDR3 is CASSLRSGVEQYF. The CDR3 DNA reads TGTGCCAGCAGCTTAAGGTCAGGGGTCGAGCAGTACTTC.

The CDR3 DNA follows: TGTGCCAGCAGTTTGGACGGACCCTACGAGCAGTACTTC. This translates into CASSLDGPYEQYF. The chain has TRBV27 and TRBJ2-7; D is unclear. The CDR3 covers 13 residues. V lost 3 bases, J lost 2 bases, and 8 bases lay in between. Germline V gene lookup returns CDR1 MNHEY and CDR2 SMNVEV (reference sequence).

CDR3 loop: CASGLILYNEQFF. CDR3 DNA: TGTGCTAGTGGTTTGATCCTCTACAATGAGCAGTTCTTC. The V and J genes are TRBV12-5 and TRBJ2-1, with D unresolved. V lost 2 bases, J lost 3 bases, and 5 bases lay in between. The CDR3 consists of 13 residues. Germline assignment: CDR1 LGHNT and CDR2 FRNRAP.

The sample holds one count of this clone. The chain joins TRBV10-3 to TRBJ2-5; 8 bases fit TRBD2. V trimming: 4 bases; J trimming: 2 bases; junction bases outside the gene matches: 0. Germline CDR1 ENHRY, CDR2 SYGVKD. The CDR3 runs 13 residues. CDR3 in DNA: TGTGCCATCAGTGGACTAGCGCAAGAGACCCAGTACTTC. As protein: CAISGLAQETQYF.

V and J are TRBV7-2 and TRBJ1-4; TRBD1 agrees at 9 bases. The CDR3 has 17 amino acids. CDR1 is SGHTA, CDR2 FQGNSA, per germline. V gave up 4 bases and J gave up 5 bases; unmatched junction bases: 11. CDR3 sequence: CASSSKWGQGINEKLFF. The CDR3 coding sequence is TGTGCCAGCAGCTCAAAATGGGGACAGGGTATAAATGAAAAACTGTTTTTT.

The V and J genes are TRBV6-5 and TRBJ2-2; D assignment may be TRBD1 or TRBD2 (5 bases each). The length of the CDR3 is 14 residues. Germline V lookup: CDR1 MNHEY, CDR2 SVGAGI. V was trimmed by 6 bases and J by 1 base, leaving 9 bases between them. The CDR3 region has the DNA TGTGCCAGCAGAGATGGGGGGAACACCGGGGAGCTGTTTTTT. Amino acids: CASRDGGNTGELFF.

This chain joins TRBV29-1 and TRBJ2-5, with 14 bases aligning to TRBD2. V lost 7 bases, J lost 0 bases, and 13 bases stayed unmatched. Germline V gene sequence: CDR1 SQVTM, CDR2 ANQGSEA. This CDR3 has 18 amino acids. CDR3 DNA sequence: TGCAGCGCAAGTAAAGGGACTAGCGGGGGATCCTACCAAGAGACCCAGTACTTC. Translation gives CSASKGTSGGSYQETQYF.

This rearrangement joins TRBV4-1 to TRBJ1-5; D possibly corresponds to TRBD1 (6 bases). This CDR3 spans 19 amino acids. Germline V CDR1 and CDR2: MGHRA, YSYEKL. V shed 4 bases and J shed 5 bases, with 27 bases lying between them. CDR3 bases: TGCGCCAGCAGCCTACTTACCCGCGGGGGGGGGCTTGCGGATCAGCCCCAGCATTTT. Translation: CASSLLTRGGGLADQPQHF.

V gene TRBV10-3 combines with J gene TRBJ1-3; D perhaps matches TRBD1 (5 bases). Germline CDR1 and CDR2: ENHRY and SYGVKD. Trimming took 11 bases from V and 0 from J, leaving 17 bases between them. CDR3 length equals 15 residues. The CDR3 here is CAGGETPSSGNTIYF. CDR3 DNA: TGTGCCGGGGGGGAGACTCCGAGCTCTGGAAACACCATATATTTT.

This clone was recorded only once. Its ends do not fully match the called genes, so a read error is possible. The chain is built from TRBV28 and TRBJ1-2; D unresolved. Germline-derived CDR1 and CDR2 are MDHEN and SYDVKM. The CDR3 spans 13 residues. The CDR3 protein is CANSFGRNYGYTF. The CDR3, as DNA: TGTGCCAACAGTTTTGGCAGAAACTATGGCTACACCTTC.

The chain recombines TRBV7-2 with TRBJ2-1; 11 bases map to TRBD1. Germline CDR1 reads SGHTA; CDR2 reads FQGNSA. Trimming cost V 11 bases and J 9 bases; bases outside gene matches: 9. CDR3 length: 13 amino acids. The CDR3 loop reads CARGRTGGREQFF. CDR3 DNA sequence: TGTGCCCGAGGCAGGACAGGGGGCCGTGAGCAGTTCTTC.

The rearrangement links TRBV19 to TRBJ2-2; D possibly uses TRBD1 or TRBD2 (7 bases each). Trimming removed 7 bases from V and 6 bases from J, with 24 bases in between. The germline CDR1 and CDR2 sequences are LNHDA and SQIVND (reference sequence). The CDR3 loop spans 17 amino acids. Here the CDR3 reads CASTNRGARGAAGELFF. The CDR3 DNA reads as TGTGCCAGTACCAATCGGGGGGCCAGGGGGGCCGCCGGGGAGCTGTTTTTT.